These 13 T cell receptor beta chains were sequenced from one sample in a study of regulatory T cells in long-lasting Graves disease. CDR3 regions were amplified by Arm-PCR using iRepertoire HTBI primers to build TCR beta libraries. TCRdb re-analysed the multiplex PCR reads in MiXCR, keeping a single row per CDR3 protein. In the table there are about 430,000 distinct CDR3 sequences, over 12% of which are singletons. Described time point: newly diagnosed GD, antithyroid drugs for less than 3 months. The TCR library was prepared using RNA isolated from PBMCs. The same sample was also used in a study of T cells in Graves' hyperthyroidism and ophthalmopathy.

The sample here was peripheral blood mononuclear cells (PBMCs), taken at new diagnosis, from a patient treated with antithyroid drugs. These TCRs come from a middle-aged woman with Graves disease.

The sample holds a few counts of this clonotype. One end of the junction does not line up with germline, which may come from a read error. The V and J genes are TRBV19 and TRBJ2-7, with a tentative D call TRBD1 (5 bases). From germline, CDR1 is LNHDA and CDR2 SQIVND (reference sequence). The CDR3 runs to 16 residues. The CDR3 region is CASSLDSQLSSYEQYF. In DNA, the CDR3 is TGTGCCAGTAGTTTAGACAGTCAGCTGAGCTCCTACGAGCAGTACTTC.

The table lists this clonotype with many counts. The genes are TRBV28 and TRBJ1-6; 7 positions match TRBD1. V dropped 4 bases and J dropped 0; count of bases not matched to a gene: 6. Germline V gene lookup returns CDR1 MDHEN and CDR2 SYDVKM. The CDR3 has 17 residues. The DNA of the CDR3 is TGTGCCAGCAGTTCAACAGGGGCGAGCTCCTATAATTCACCCCTCCACTTT. Encoded protein: CASSSTGASSYNSPLHF.

This rearrangement joins TRBV20-1 to TRBJ2-3, with 12 bases that match TRBD2. The trim removed 1 base at V and 0 bases at J, leaving 2 bases unmatched. CDR3 length: 16 amino acids. Per germline, CDR1 DFQATT and CDR2 SNEGSKA (reference sequence). CDR3 nucleotides: TGCAGTGCTAGAGGGGGGACTAGCGGGAGCACAGATACGCAGTATTTT. Its protein is CSARGGTSGSTDTQYF.

This clonotype was seen just once. A far larger clone is a single base away, which makes a read error likely. The chain employs TRBV7-9 and TRBJ2-1; D is unresolved. Germline lookup yields CDR1 SEHNR and CDR2 FQNEAQ (reference sequence). Trimming left V 5 bases short and J 5 bases short, with 16 bases between. This CDR3 comprises 15 residues. The CDR3: CASSPKFRGDNEQFF. The CDR3 DNA reads TGTGCCAGCAGCCCCAAGTTTCGAGGAGACAATGAGCAGTTCTTC.

This clonotype was observed many times. The chain combines TRBV11-2 with TRBJ1-6, with a possible D match to TRBD1 (6 bases). Trimming took off 6 bases at V and 3 bases at J, with 15 bases between the two ends. The CDR3 is made up of 16 amino acids. CDR1 and CDR2 (germline): SGHAT, FQNNGV. The DNA for the CDR3 is TGTGCCAGCAGGGAGCTGACAGGATTCTATAATTCACCCCTCCACTTT. Its translation is CASRELTGFYNSPLHF.

This clonotype was seen at least ten times. V is TRBV20-1 and J is TRBJ2-3, with D tentatively TRBD1 (6 bases). The germline V gene encodes CDR1 DFQATT and CDR2 SNEGSKA (reference sequence). Trimming removed 3 bases at V and 6 bases at J, with 16 bases between. The CDR3 runs 14 residues. The CDR3 loop reads CSASQGGSVDTQYF. Here the CDR3 DNA reads TGCAGTGCTAGCCAAGGGGGATCGGTCGATACGCAGTATTTT.

The sample holds many counts of this clonotype. The rearrangement uses TRBV12-5 and TRBJ2-7; 8 bases agree with TRBD2. The CDR3 covers 16 residues. Trimming took 1 base from V and 6 from J; bases not matched to a gene: 11. CDR1 LGHNT and CDR2 FRNRAP come from the germline V gene. The CDR3 region has the DNA TGTGCTAGTGGTTTGGGCGGGGGGCGTAATTCTCTCGAGCAGTACTTC. This translates into CASGLGGGRNSLEQYF.

This clonotype came up many times. The chain is built from TRBV13 and TRBJ1-1; D is unresolved. This CDR3 has 13 residues. Germline V gene lookup returns CDR1 PRHDT and CDR2 FYEKMQ (reference sequence). V lost 7 bases, J lost 4 bases, and 13 bases lay in between. Here the CDR3 reads CASTPNSATEAFF. Written as DNA, the CDR3 is TGTGCCAGCACCCCGAATTCGGCCACTGAAGCTTTCTTT. The full variable domain, rest sourced from reference TRBV13 and TRBJ1-1, is AAGVIQSPRHLIKEKRETATLKCYPIPRHDTVYWYQQGPGQDPQFLISFYEKMQSDKGSIPDRFSAQQFSDYHSELNMSSLELGDSALYFCASTPNSATEAFFGQGTRLTVV.

This clonotype was picked up a small number of times. This chain connects TRBV20-1 to TRBJ2-3; D possibly corresponds to TRBD2 (5 bases). With 0 bases removed from V and 3 bases from J, the gap between germline ends came to 19 bases. The length of the CDR3 is 17 residues. Germline CDR1 reads DFQATT; CDR2 reads SNEGSKA (reference sequence). CDR3 protein: CSARDEALERRTDTQYF. The CDR3 DNA reads as TGCAGTGCTAGAGATGAGGCTCTCGAGCGGCGAACAGATACGCAGTATTTT.

Ten or more counts support this clonotype. The chain couples TRBV9 to TRBJ2-5; 13 nucleotides match TRBD2. Germline V CDR1 and CDR2: SGDLS, YYNGEE. J gave up 1 base and V 4 bases, and 7 bases lay outside the gene matches. The CDR3 is 17 amino acids. CDR3 residues: CASSQTGLAGIQETQYF. CDR3 in DNA: TGTGCCAGCAGCCAAACGGGACTAGCGGGGATCCAAGAGACCCAGTACTTC.

This rearrangement joins TRBV7-9 to TRBJ2-1; 9 positions match TRBD2. V trimming: 5 bases; J trimming: 3 bases; junction bases outside the gene matches: 8. CDR1 and CDR2 (germline): SEHNR, FQNEAQ (reference sequence). The CDR3 length is 16 residues. The CDR3 protein is CASSPRLTSGYNEQFF. CDR3 bases: TGTGCCAGCAGCCCCCGCCTGACTAGCGGCTACAATGAGCAGTTCTTC.

This clonotype turned up a few times. The rearrangement uses TRBV20-1 and TRBJ2-7; 7 bases fit TRBD1. The CDR3 runs 15 residues. CDR1 is DFQATT, CDR2 SNEGSKA, per germline (reference sequence). Trimming took 0 bases from V and 0 from J; bases not matched to a gene: 5. The CDR3 sequence: CSARDPDRSSYEQYF. The CDR3 coding sequence is TGCAGTGCTAGAGATCCGGACAGGAGCTCCTACGAGCAGTACTTC.

This clonotype was counted a few times. The chain combines TRBV20-1 with TRBJ1-1; D remains unclear. Trimming took 0 bases from V and 0 from J, leaving 11 bases between them. The CDR3 sequence is 15 residues long. CDR1 DFQATT and CDR2 SNEGSKA come from the germline V gene (reference sequence). CDR3 coding DNA: TGCAGTGCTAGAGATTTACAGCCTCTGAACACTGAAGCTTTCTTT. Translation gives CSARDLQPLNTEAFF.